The clone carrying this TCR beta chain was found many times. The sample belongs to a study of tumor-infiltrating lymphocytes in oesophageal squamous cell carcinoma. V lost 7 bases, J lost 0 bases, and 13 bases lay in between. The germline gives CDR1 MNHNS, CDR2 SASEGT. The length of the CDR3 is 16 residues. In TCRdb, the PCR reads were re-called with MiXCR into one record per CDR3 protein. The table shows some 10,000 distinct CDR3 sequences, with around half occurring only once. The V gene is TRBV6-1, the J gene TRBJ1-6, with a tentative D call TRBD1 (6 bases). The sample was esophageal tumor tissue. This TCR was sampled from a male donor with esophageal squamous cell carcinoma. The CDR3 DNA is TGTGCCAGCACCCCGAGCAGGGGCTCCTATAATTCACCCCTCCACTTT. This translates into CASTPSRGSYNSPLHF.